This TCR beta chain was obtained from a study of blood T cell repertoires in COVID-19. The wider study: The United States, Italy and Spain were the sources of the acute and convalescent COVID-19 samples. T cells, B-cell-depleted T cells, or PBMCs supplied cDNA or gDNA.

TCRdb's copy holds only in-frame clones and misses some; the assay was immunoSEQ multiplex PCR. The sample holds 90,000 to 120,000 clones, approximately 90% seen once. Germline V gives CDR1 SNHLY, CDR2 FYNNEI. The CDR3 is 14 residues long. Trimming cost V 6 bases and J 2 bases; bases outside gene matches: 7. This chain connects TRBV2 to TRBJ2-7; 7 nucleotides line up with TRBD1. The sequenced sample was peripheral blood. The clonotype comes from a woman in her 30s with acute or convalescent COVID-19. CDR3 nucleotide sequence: TGTGCCAGCAGATCGCGACAGGGCCCCTACGAGCAGTACTTC. Encoded protein: CASRSRQGPYEQYF.